Below, one TCR beta chain is given with its context. The antigen is not known. The authors amplified TCR beta CDR3 regions, and they did so from RNA transcripts for repertoire sequencing. The authors performed first-round RT-PCR with HTBI primers and then a second-round multiplex PCR. One entry per CDR3 protein, called by TCRdb with MiXCR from the multiplex PCR reads. The sample contains 350,000 or so distinct CDR3 sequences, under 20% of which appear only once. The data belong to a study of Graves' ophthalmopathy and Graves' hyperthyroidism. Study-level background: The blood sample was drawn at first diagnosis and before any treatment.

Whole-study results and caveats: Researchers report that a 13-signature model separated ophthalmopathy from stable hyperthyroidism, posting under 90% sensitivity and roughly 83% specificity. Also, most clonotypes expanded in the thyroid above 0.001 frequency appeared in blood.

The CDR3 consists of 13 residues. V lost 4 bases, J lost 14 bases, and 21 bases lay in between. Germline CDR1 is SGHRS and CDR2 is YFSETQ. The chain couples TRBV5-1 to TRBJ2-5; either TRBD1 or TRBD2 may supply D (5 bases each). This receptor was taken from an adult man with Graves' ophthalmopathy. The sample consisted of peripheral blood. The CDR3 is CASSMEDRDPFYF. CDR3 nucleotide sequence: TGCGCCAGCAGCATGGAGGACCGGGACCCTTTTTACTTC.